These 18 T cell receptor beta chains came from one sample sequenced in a study of blood T cell repertoires in COVID-19. TCRdb's copy holds only in-frame clones and misses some; the assay was immunoSEQ multiplex PCR. The table records approximately 100,000 clones, less than 90% of them present only once. Sequencing input: peripheral blood. The receptors here all came from a human donor in a cohort sampled during active COVID-19.

This chain links TRBV29-1 with TRBJ1-1, with D uncertain. CDR1 is SQVTM and CDR2 is ANQGSEA in the germline V gene. Deletions cut 6 bases from V and 7 bases from J, with 15 bases between. This CDR3 spans 12 amino acids. The CDR3, as DNA: TGCAGCGTCCAGGTGTGGTACGGTGAAGCTTTCTTT. It encodes CSVQVWYGEAFF.

This clone appeared a single time. This sequence joins TRBV28 and TRBJ2-1; TRBD1 is a possible D gene (5 bases). This CDR3 is built from 15 residues. V lost 6 bases, J lost 0 bases, and 12 bases lay in between. Germline CDR1 reads MDHEN; CDR2 reads SYDVKM. In nucleotides, the CDR3 is TGTGCCAGCAGCCTTGACGGACACTCCTACAATGAGCAGTTCTTC. Its protein is CASSLDGHSYNEQFF.

The chain recombines TRBV25-1 with TRBJ1-4; 8 nucleotides line up with TRBD1. With 2 bases clipped from V and 10 bases from J, the junction kept 12 bases outside the gene matches. Germline V gene lookup returns CDR1 MGHDK and CDR2 SYGVNS. The CDR3 loop spans 16 amino acids. The DNA for the CDR3 is TGTGCCAGCAGTGAAACCCGGACAGGGTTCTTCGGAAAACTGTTTTTT. It codes for CASSETRTGFFGKLFF.

This clone has just one count. The chain joins TRBV6-4 to TRBJ2-2, with 9 positions matching TRBD1. V lost 3 bases and J lost 7; bases outside the gene matches: 3. Per the germline V gene, CDR1 is MRHNA and CDR2 is SNTAGT. CDR3 length: 14 residues. This CDR3 is CASSEQGAGGELFF. The DNA of the CDR3 is TGTGCCAGCAGTGAACAGGGGGCCGGCGGGGAGCTGTTTTTT.

The genes are TRBV30 and TRBJ1-2; D is unresolved. Trimming removed 0 bases at V and 8 bases at J, with 7 bases between. Germline V gene data show CDR1 as GTSNPN and CDR2 as SVGIG (reference sequence). The CDR3 has 11 residues. The CDR3 region has the DNA TGTGCCTGGAGTGTAGACACCGGCTACACCTTC. Translating gives CAWSVDTGYTF.

The rearrangement joins TRBV28 to TRBJ1-4; 8 bases match TRBD1. Losses at the gene ends were 10 bases for V and 6 bases for J; bases not matched to a gene: 4. The length of the CDR3 is 12 residues. Per the germline V gene, CDR1 is MDHEN and CDR2 is SYDVKM. This chain's CDR3 is CATDRADEKLFF. CDR3 sequence (DNA): TGTGCCACGGACAGGGCGGATGAAAAACTGTTTTTT. The full variable domain, in which reference TRBV28 and TRBJ1-4 provide the parts outside the CDR3, is DVKVTQSSRYLVKRTGEKVFLECVQDMDHENMFWYRQDPGLGLRLIYFSYDVKMKEKGDIPEGYSVSREKKERFSLILESASTNQTSMYLCATDRADEKLFFGSGTQLSVL.

This chain connects TRBV29-1 to TRBJ2-7, with a weak D call TRBD1 (5 bases). CDR1 is SQVTM, CDR2 ANQGSEA, per germline. This CDR3 contains 13 residues. V lost 7 bases to trimming and J lost 0 bases, with 13 bases between them. CDR3 sequence reads: CSAEPTDSYEQYF. CDR3 in DNA: TGCAGCGCCGAACCGACAGACTCCTACGAGCAGTACTTC.

The chain combines TRBV5-1 with TRBJ2-5; maybe TRBD1 (6 bases). Trimming left V 5 bases short and J 2 bases short, with 13 bases between. The CDR3 consists of 14 residues. In germline, CDR1 is SGHRS, CDR2 YFSETQ. CDR3 sequence reads: CASRTTGSQETQYF. The CDR3 nucleotides are TGCGCCAGCAGGACCACAGGGTCGCAAGAGACCCAGTACTTC.

The chain links TRBV18 to TRBJ2-1; TRBD2 is a possible D gene (5 bases). V gave up 0 bases and J gave up 5 bases, with 11 bases separating them. The V gene's germline CDR1 is KGHSH and CDR2 LQKENI. CDR3 size: 15 residues. The CDR3 protein is CASSPPSGNNNEQFF. In nucleotides, the CDR3 is TGTGCCAGCTCACCACCGTCGGGAAACAACAATGAGCAGTTCTTC. Complete variable domain (other parts from reference TRBV18 and TRBJ2-1): NAGVMQNPRHLVRRRGQEARLRCSPMKGHSHVYWYRQLPEEGLKFMVYLQKENIIDESGMPKERFSAEFPKEGPSILRIQQVVRGDSAAYFCASSPPSGNNNEQFFGPGTRLTVL.

This clone has only one observation. This chain connects TRBV6-2 or TRBV6-3 to TRBJ1-1; 7 positions match TRBD1. The J segment lost 8 bases and the V segment lost 5 bases, leaving 11 bases of the junction unmatched. This CDR3 comprises 14 residues. Germline V gene data show CDR1 as MNHEY and CDR2 as SVGEGT. The CDR3 protein is CASSPVVGTEEAFF. In nucleotides, the CDR3 is TGTGCCAGCAGTCCCGTCGTAGGGACAGAAGAAGCTTTCTTT.

This clone was seen more than once but under ten times. The chain employs TRBV19 and TRBJ1-5; 11 bases align to TRBD1. Germline loops: CDR1 LNHDA, CDR2 SQIVND (reference sequence). Trimming at V came to 10 bases and at J to 3 bases, leaving 8 bases not matched to a gene. The CDR3 is 15 amino acids. This CDR3 is CATGQGAAINQPQHF. For the CDR3, the DNA is TGTGCCACCGGACAGGGGGCGGCGATCAATCAGCCCCAGCATTTT.

The chain uses TRBV28 and TRBJ2-7; D possibly corresponds to TRBD1 (6 bases). The CDR3 extends over 15 amino acids. Trimming pared 6 bases from V and 0 bases from J, leaving 15 bases between. Germline CDR1 and CDR2: MDHEN and SYDVKM. The CDR3 coding sequence is TGTGCCAGCAGACTAACAGGGTCGGTCTCCTACGAGCAGTACTTC. It yields the protein CASRLTGSVSYEQYF.

This clone was counted once. This rearrangement joins TRBV6-1 to TRBJ2-1, with D tentatively TRBD1 (5 bases). This CDR3 has 14 amino acids. Trimming left V 3 bases short and J 3 bases short, with 9 bases between. In germline, CDR1 is MNHNS, CDR2 SASEGT. CDR3 bases: TGTGCCAGCAGTGACCCACAGGTCTACAATGAGCAGTTCTTC. This sequence encodes CASSDPQVYNEQFF.

This chain joins TRBV23-1 and TRBJ2-3; unclear D gene. TRBV23-1 is filed as an ORF, its function uncertain. CDR3 length: 16 amino acids. V lost 0 bases, J lost 0 bases, and 10 bases lay in between. CDR3: CASSQSEQTSTDTQYF. The CDR3 nucleotides read TGCGCCAGCAGTCAATCAGAACAGACAAGCACAGATACGCAGTATTTT.

The DNA for the CDR3 is TGTGCCAGCAGCCCACGGATATCGGGGGGCAGATGGGGCTACACCTTC. Amino acids: CASSPRISGGRWGYTF. The chain joins TRBV7-8 to TRBJ1-2; weak D call: TRBD1 (6 bases). CDR3 length equals 16 residues. Trimming removed 5 bases from V and 8 bases from J, with 24 bases in between. CDR1 and CDR2 from the germline V gene are SGHVS and FQNEAQ.

The chain recombines TRBV5-1 with TRBJ2-7; possibly TRBD1 for D (5 bases). The V and J ends lost 0 bases and 1 base respectively, with 8 bases between them. This CDR3 comprises 14 residues. Per germline, CDR1 SGHRS and CDR2 YFSETQ. CDR3 DNA sequence: TGCGCCAGCAGCTTGGACAGGTATTCCTACGAGCAGTACTTC. Amino acids: CASSLDRYSYEQYF.

This chain connects TRBV11-3 to TRBJ2-7; 8 bases fit TRBD1. Trimming cost V 1 base and J 5 bases; bases outside gene matches: 7. This CDR3 has 15 amino acids. Germline CDR1 SGHNT, CDR2 YENEEA. The CDR3 region is CASSLATGEVNEQYF. In DNA form, the CDR3 reads TGTGCCAGCAGCTTAGCGACAGGGGAGGTGAACGAGCAGTACTTC.

V is TRBV5-4 and J is TRBJ1-1; 11 nucleotides line up with TRBD1. This CDR3 is 15 amino acids long. In germline, CDR1 is SGHNT, CDR2 YYREEE (reference sequence). With V trimmed by 4 bases and J by 4 bases, 6 bases remained unmatched. The CDR3 nucleotides read TGTGCCAGCAGCACCATTGGGACAGGGGGCACTGAAGCTTTCTTT. Amino acids: CASSTIGTGGTEAFF. The full variable domain, its missing parts supplied by reference TRBV5-4 and TRBJ1-1, is ETGVTQSPTHLIKTRGQQVTLRCSSQSGHNTVSWYQQALGQGPQFIFQYYREEENGRGNFPPRFSGLQFPNYSSELNVNALELDDSALYLCASSTIGTGGTEAFFGQGTRLTVV.